This TCR beta chain was recovered during a study of CD8+ T cells in alopecia areata (dated by TCRdb to about 2018). Concerning the study at large: The treated patients, all with moderate-to-severe alopecia areata, were enrolled in an open-label pilot trial of oral tofacitinib given at 5 to 10 mg twice daily. To study T cell clonal expansion in alopecia areata, the researchers applied high-throughput TCRbeta sequencing to both the C3H/HeJ mouse model and human patients. Biopsies were taken from tofacitinib-treated patients at baseline and again at 4 and 24 weeks into treatment, and several of those patients also had a later scalp biopsy. In humans, TCRbeta sequencing was performed on scalp tissue and on sorted CD4+ and CD8+ peripheral blood T cells from healthy controls and from patients with patchy or totalis/universalis alopecia areata. Tofacitinib was administered for 6 to 18 months, and 6 months of follow-up off drug were then conducted to assess delayed response and recurrence. For the treated patients, the SALT score, which quantifies what percentage of scalp surface area is affected, served as the measure of disease severity. Clonality in the scalp was compared among normal scalp (n=4), patchy alopecia areata scalp (n=8), and alopecia totalis/universalis scalp (n=8). RNA was obtained with the PAXgene miRNA kit for fixed scalp, the miRNeasy kit for PBMCs, and the RNeasy kit for mouse skin. immunoSEQ multiplex PCR using 35 Vbeta forward primers and 13 Jbeta reverse primers was used to amplify TCRbeta CDR3 regions.

General study outcomes and caveats: During tofacitinib treatment, many expanded lesional clones remained in scalp and blood, and this persistence may partly explain relapse after treatment is stopped. Because the treated cohort was small and had just a single nonresponder, larger studies are needed to establish links between baseline CD8+ expansion and response. Scalp clonality and the number of expanded CD8+ clones among the top 100 scalp clones were significantly decreased by tofacitinib. Unlike mouse skin, where gammadelta T cells dominate, normal human skin contains resident alphabeta T cells that get sequenced too, which complicates analysis of the scalp TCR repertoire. Compared with normal scalp, lesional scalp had higher clonality and more expanded CD8+ clones, particularly in alopecia totalis/universalis, a pattern that suggests antigenic drive. Compared with mice, TCR sequences shared between patients were less clear, possibly partly because of HLA diversity across the patient population.

Library preparation was by the immunoSEQ multiplex PCR assay. RNA was extracted from all samples and reverse transcribed into cDNA as template for TCR sequencing. First-strand cDNA was synthesized with SuperScript III using a 2:1 mix of oligo-dT and random hexamers. A synthetic immune receptor repertoire was used to gauge amplification bias, and whatever bias remained was removed computationally. As for how the authors treated the data: Raw reads were preprocessed for error removal, and CDR3 was defined according to IMGT conventions as running from the conserved cysteine to phenylalanine. Clonality was computed by normalizing Shannon entropy by log2 of the number of productive unique TCRs and subtracting the result from 1. CD4 or CD8 identity of scalp clones was inferred by cross-referencing scalp TCRbeta sequences with sorted blood CD4 and CD8 repertoires. The immuneACCESS repertoire file appears here via TCRdb, limited to in-frame rearrangements. These files lack a portion of the clones; in checked studies, under half of the deficit traces to unresolved V genes, and the cause of the others is not known. For V, J and clone size, that table is used; D and trimming come from the DNA. In this sample the table shows some 120,000 clones, around 50% of which occur a single time. The top ten clonotypes cover 12% of the sample.

The germline V gene sets CDR1 to SNHLY and CDR2 to FYNNEI. Trimming costs V 4 bases and J 6 bases, and their ends lie 7 bases apart. The CDR3, cysteine through phenylalanine, is 11 amino acids long. The sequence is cut down to CDR3 DNA, 33 bases in frame from base 1. Explained via the paper, the time point label denotes: around 22 weeks on oral tofacitinib. According to the study, the label for this sample's treatment or condition signals: oral pan-JAK inhibitor, 5-10 mg twice daily. Peripheral blood and lesional scalp punch biopsies were obtained from patients with alopecia areata. PBMCs were isolated by density centrifugation and stained for CD3, CD4 and CD8, after which CD4+ and CD8+ T cells were sorted on a FACSAria. About this clone itself: Its antigen specificity is not known. Within one base of it there is no much larger clone, and no base qualities were kept.

Recombination joined TRBV2 with TRBJ2-7; TRBD2 is a weak D gene call, 5 bases matching. The sequence came from a human donor with alopecia areata. Sequenced material: CD8+ T cells sorted from blood, taken at week 24, from a patient treated with tofacitinib. The CDR3 reads CASSVTSEQYF. The nucleotides read TGTGCCAGCAGTGTTACTAGCGAGCAGTACTTC. Where the CDR3 stops, the reference TRBV2 and TRBJ2-7 genes take over; the full variable domain is EPEVTQTPSHQVTQMGQEVILRCVPISNHLYFYWYRQILGQKVEFLVSFYNNEISEKSEIFDDQFSVERPDGSNFTLKIRSTKLEDSAMYFCASSVTSEQYFGPGTRLTVT.